The 28 T cell receptor beta chains given below trace back to one sample, sequenced in a study of blood T cell repertoires in COVID-19. Method: immunoSEQ multiplex PCR; TCRdb's copy keeps in-frame clones and lacks some. The sample includes roughly 440,000 clones, roughly 88% seen only once; the top ten take around an eighth. The sequencing sample was made of peripheral blood. These receptor sequences come from a woman aged 45 to 65 with COVID-19, enrolled during active disease.

This clone was detected once. The genes are TRBV5-4 and TRBJ2-3; D gene unclear. The length of the CDR3 is 12 residues. CDR1 and CDR2 (germline): SGHNT, YYREEE (reference sequence). The V end was cut by 1 base, the J end by 4 bases, with 4 bases between. This chain's CDR3 is CASSLTSDTQYF. CDR3 bases: TGTGCCAGCAGCTTGACTTCAGATACGCAGTATTTT.

This sequence joins TRBV5-1 and TRBJ1-1, with TRBD1 as a possible D gene (5 bases). Trimming removed 3 bases at V and 3 bases at J, with 12 bases between. Germline lookup yields CDR1 SGHRS and CDR2 YFSETQ. This CDR3 has 14 residues. The CDR3 bases are TGCGCCAGCAGCTCGCAGGGAGGGTACACTGAAGCTTTCTTT. The encoded protein is CASSSQGGYTEAFF.

This chain joins TRBV28 and TRBJ1-5, with 7 positions matching TRBD1. The CDR3 totals 15 residues. J lost 5 bases, V lost 6 bases, and 10 bases had no gene match. From germline, CDR1 is MDHEN and CDR2 SYDVKM. CDR3 bases: TGTGCCAGCAGCCTAGGGATCAGGGGGGATCAGCCCCAGCATTTT. Translated: CASSLGIRGDQPQHF.

A single count supports this clone. The V gene is TRBV18, the J gene TRBJ1-5, with D maybe TRBD1 (6 bases). The V end lost 3 bases, the J end lost 1 base, and 13 bases lay between the germline ends. Germline V gene data show CDR1 as KGHSH and CDR2 as LQKENI. CDR3 length equals 16 residues. CDR3 protein: CASSPGEGDSNQPQHF. CDR3 coding DNA: TGTGCCAGCTCACCGGGTGAGGGGGACAGCAATCAGCCCCAGCATTTT.

The chain is built from TRBV5-5 and TRBJ1-5; TRBD1 matches at 8 bases. Germline-derived CDR1 and CDR2 are SGHKS and YYEKEE (reference sequence). The CDR3 length is 15 residues. The trim removed 5 bases at V and 6 bases at J, leaving 10 bases unmatched. CDR3 sequence: CASRLNQGAGQPQHF. Written as DNA, the CDR3 is TGTGCCAGCAGACTTAACCAGGGGGCAGGTCAGCCCCAGCATTTT.

This sequence joins TRBV5-1 and TRBJ2-1; D gene unclear. V gave up 0 bases and J gave up 0 bases, with 7 bases separating them. CDR3 length: 15 amino acids. Germline-derived CDR1 and CDR2 are SGHRS and YFSETQ. The CDR3 protein is CASSLEPSSYNEQFF. CDR3 DNA sequence: TGCGCCAGCAGCTTGGAGCCGAGCTCCTACAATGAGCAGTTCTTC.

J is TRBJ1-1 and V is TRBV12-3 or TRBV12-4, with D uncertain. CDR3 size: 12 residues. The V end was cut by 4 bases, the J end by 6 bases, with 9 bases between. CDR3: CASSWGAAEAFF. The CDR3 region has the DNA TGTGCCAGCAGTTGGGGAGCGGCTGAAGCTTTCTTT.

The chain combines TRBV30 with TRBJ1-6; D uncertain. CDR3 length: 13 amino acids. Germline V lookup: CDR1 GTSNPN, CDR2 SVGIG (reference sequence). Deletions cut 3 bases from V and 9 bases from J, with 12 bases between. CDR3 residues: CAWRSDLPSPLHF. CDR3 sequence (DNA): TGTGCCTGGAGAAGCGACCTACCTTCACCCCTCCACTTT.

This clone was seen just once. The chain employs TRBV6-5 and TRBJ2-3; 8 bases are shared with TRBD2. In germline, CDR1 is MNHEY, CDR2 SVGAGI. The CDR3 totals 15 residues. With V trimmed by 6 bases and J by 5 bases, 10 bases remained unmatched. Written as DNA, the CDR3 is TGTGCCAGCAGCGATGAGCGGGGGTGGTTAGATACGCAGTATTTT. Its protein is CASSDERGWLDTQYF.

The rearrangement uses TRBV5-1 and TRBJ2-3; 7 nucleotides agree with TRBD1. Germline V gene lookup returns CDR1 SGHRS and CDR2 YFSETQ. The CDR3 covers 15 residues. V shed 3 bases and J 3 bases; nucleotides not matched to a gene: 7. Here the CDR3 reads CASSWTGPGTDTQYF. The CDR3 DNA reads as TGCGCCAGCAGCTGGACAGGCCCTGGGACAGATACGCAGTATTTT.

The chain combines TRBV3-1 (or the pseudogene TRBV3-2) with TRBJ1-1; possible D gene TRBD1, 6 bases. Looked up from germline, CDR1 is LGHDT and CDR2 is YNNKEL (reference sequence). CDR3 length equals 15 residues. V lost 4 bases and J lost 0, with 12 bases in between. The CDR3 DNA reads TGTGCCAGCAGCCCGAGGGGGTCCATGAACACTGAAGCTTTCTTT. Translated, it gives CASSPRGSMNTEAFF.

The rearrangement links TRBV12-3 or TRBV12-4 to TRBJ1-5; 8 bases are shared with TRBD1. This CDR3 is 13 amino acids long. Trimming cost V 8 bases and J 1 base; bases outside gene matches: 1. CDR3 in DNA: TGTGCCAGCTGGACAGGGAGCAATCAGCCCCAGCATTTT. Translated, it gives CASWTGSNQPQHF.

The chain combines TRBV2 with TRBJ1-2, with D perhaps matching TRBD1 (5 bases). CDR1 and CDR2 (germline): SNHLY, FYNNEI. The V end was cut by 9 bases, the J end by 5 bases, with 16 bases between. There are 13 residues in the CDR3. The chain's CDR3 is CASPPGEKYGYTF. The CDR3 DNA is TGTGCCAGTCCCCCGGGGGAAAAGTATGGCTACACCTTC.

The rearrangement uses TRBV4-1 and TRBJ1-1, with TRBD1 identical over 7 bases. V gave up 4 bases and J gave up 1 base; unmatched junction bases: 6. Germline CDR1 and CDR2: MGHRA and YSYEKL. This CDR3 is built from 15 residues. The chain's CDR3 is CASSLSAGGNTEAFF. The CDR3 DNA follows: TGCGCCAGCAGCCTCAGCGCAGGGGGGAACACTGAAGCTTTCTTT.

The chain joins TRBV29-1 to TRBJ1-2; 7 nucleotides match TRBD1. The CDR3 is 13 amino acids. Trimming cost V 5 bases and J 5 bases; bases outside gene matches: 8. From germline, CDR1 is SQVTM and CDR2 ANQGSEA. The CDR3 DNA sequence: TGCAGCGTTCAACAGGGGTCGGAGTATGGCTACACCTTC. Translated: CSVQQGSEYGYTF.

The gene calls are TRBV30 and TRBJ2-1; the match to TRBD2 covers 11 bases. J lost 7 bases, V lost 5 bases, and 7 bases had no gene match. CDR1 and CDR2 (germline): GTSNPN, SVGIG (reference sequence). The CDR3 is 14 residues long. CDR3 loop: CAWVAGGPGNEQFF. Written as DNA, the CDR3 is TGTGCCTGGGTAGCGGGGGGGCCGGGGAATGAGCAGTTCTTC.

The gene calls are TRBV6-5 and TRBJ1-4, with D unclear. The CDR3 has 13 amino acids. The germline gives CDR1 MNHEY, CDR2 SVGAGI. The ends were cut back, 8 bases at V and 8 bases at J, with 15 bases in the middle. The CDR3 sequence: CASYQAGEEKLFF. The CDR3 region has the DNA TGTGCCAGCTATCAAGCCGGGGAGGAAAAACTGTTTTTT.

Comments on this clone: The sample contains more than one DNA sequence encoding this CDR3. The chain links TRBV19 to TRBJ1-1; TRBD1 matches 9 bases. From germline, CDR1 is LNHDA and CDR2 SQIVND (reference sequence). Trimming took 5 bases from V and 4 from J; bases not matched to a gene: 5. CDR3 length: 14 amino acids. CDR3 bases: TGTGCCAGTAGTTCACAGGGGGCTGGCACTGAAGCTTTCTTT. It codes for CASSSQGAGTEAFF.

This chain joins TRBV5-1 and TRBJ1-5; possibly TRBD1 for D (5 bases). Trimming pared 4 bases from V and 5 bases from J, leaving 10 bases between. This CDR3 is built from 13 residues. Per germline, CDR1 SGHRS and CDR2 YFSETQ. The CDR3 DNA sequence: TGCGCCAGCAGCGGGGGGGGAGATCAGCCCCAGCATTTT. Its protein is CASSGGGDQPQHF. Complete variable domain (other parts from reference TRBV5-1 and TRBJ1-5): KAGVTQTPRYLIKTRGQQVTLSCSPISGHRSVSWYQQTPGQGLQFLFEYFSETQRNKGNFPGRFSGRQFSNSRSEMNVSTLELGDSALYLCASSGGGDQPQHFGDGTRLSIL.

The chain has TRBV18 and TRBJ2-1, with D perhaps matching TRBD2 (7 bases). Trimming stripped 3 bases from V and 5 bases from J, with 14 bases between. In germline, CDR1 is KGHSH, CDR2 LQKENI. The CDR3 is 15 residues long. The CDR3 loop reads CASSPNRGADNEQFF. The CDR3 nucleotides are TGTGCCAGCTCACCCAACCGGGGGGCGGACAATGAGCAGTTCTTC.

This chain uses TRBV25-1 with TRBJ2-1; TRBD1 might be the D (5 bases). Between the trimmed V and J ends, which lost 2 bases and 13 bases, there was a span of 12 bases. CDR1 is MGHDK, CDR2 SYGVNS, per germline. The CDR3 sequence is 12 residues long. CDR3 sequence: CASSENHRPQFF. CDR3 DNA: TGTGCCAGCAGTGAAAATCACAGGCCCCAGTTCTTC.

The gene calls are TRBV30 and TRBJ1-2; possible D gene TRBD1, 6 bases. The CDR3 is 13 residues long. CDR1 is GTSNPN and CDR2 is SVGIG in the germline V gene (reference sequence). V lost 2 bases, J lost 4 bases, and 11 bases lay in between. The CDR3 bases are TGTGCCTGGAGTCCAGGGGCCCTCTATGGCTACACCTTC. This codes for CAWSPGALYGYTF.

This clone occurred a few times. V is TRBV27 and J is TRBJ1-2; D perhaps matches TRBD1 (5 bases). Germline V gene data show CDR1 as MNHEY and CDR2 as SMNVEV (reference sequence). Trimming cost V 0 bases and J 6 bases, with 11 bases left between them. This CDR3 is 14 amino acids long. For the CDR3, the DNA is TGTGCCAGCAGTTTATCAGGCAGGGAGGATGGCTACACCTTC. Amino acid sequence: CASSLSGREDGYTF.

The chain has TRBV27 and TRBJ2-1; the D gene is possibly TRBD2 (5 bases). Germline CDR1 MNHEY, CDR2 SMNVEV (reference sequence). V was clipped by 5 bases and J by 0 bases, with 20 bases between them. This CDR3 is built from 18 residues. CDR3: CASSPPGISPSSYNEQFF. In DNA form, the CDR3 reads TGTGCCAGCAGTCCTCCGGGGATATCACCGAGCTCCTACAATGAGCAGTTCTTC.

The chain uses TRBV27 and TRBJ1-3; 8 nucleotides match TRBD1. CDR1 and CDR2 from the germline V gene are MNHEY and SMNVEV (reference sequence). V shed 7 bases, J shed 6 bases, and the junction held 17 bases outside the gene matches. This CDR3 spans 17 amino acids. CDR3 bases: TGTGCCAGCAAACCGCTGAAGACAGGGGTTGGGGAAAACACCATATATTTT. Translation: CASKPLKTGVGENTIYF.

The J gene is TRBJ2-2, the V gene TRBV5-6, with 12 positions matching TRBD2. Germline CDR1 SGHDT, CDR2 YYEEEE. This CDR3 has 19 amino acids. The trim removed 1 base at V and 6 bases at J, leaving 13 bases unmatched. In DNA, the CDR3 is TGTGCCAGCAGCTTGCTTTGGACTAGCGGGGCGCTCAAGGCCGGGGAGCTGTTTTTT. As protein: CASSLLWTSGALKAGELFF.

The CDR3 coding sequence is TGTGCCATCAGTGATCGGTCGGGAAACTATGGCTACACCTTC. Its protein product is CAISDRSGNYGYTF. The rearrangement links TRBV10-3 to TRBJ1-2; D ambiguous. Germline lookup yields CDR1 ENHRY and CDR2 SYGVKD. V was pared by 3 bases and J by 2 bases, with 10 bases between. This CDR3 comprises 14 residues.

This chain joins TRBV11-2 and TRBJ2-5, with D possibly matching TRBD1 (7 bases). Deletions cut 7 bases from V and 1 base from J, with 16 bases between. The CDR3 contains 15 residues. The germline V gene has CDR1 SGHAT and CDR2 FQNNGV. The CDR3 coding sequence is TGTGCCAGCACCCTACAGGGGACTTTCCAAGAGACCCAGTACTTC. Translation: CASTLQGTFQETQYF.